Presented here are 28 T cell receptor beta chains from one specimen sequenced in a study of response to subunit inactivated influenza vaccine. Using its own MiXCR run on the RT-PCR reads, TCRdb lists one record per CDR3 protein. The sample yields almost 600,000 distinct CDR3 sequences, around 15% seen once. This specimen was PBMCs from blood, taken approximately 12 days after vaccination. Receptor source: a man in his fifties who received an inactivated influenza vaccine.

This clonotype was observed many times. The chain recombines TRBV28 with TRBJ2-7; 7 bases are a match to TRBD1. J lost 5 bases, V lost 1 base, and 5 bases had no gene match. CDR1 and CDR2 from the germline V gene are MDHEN and SYDVKM. The length of the CDR3 is 14 residues. In nucleotides, the CDR3 is TGTGCCAGCAGTTTATACGGGACAGCCGACGAGCAGTACTTC. Residues: CASSLYGTADEQYF.

The gene calls are TRBV5-1 and TRBJ2-7, with 9 bases matching TRBD2. This CDR3 region has 15 residues. J was trimmed by 2 bases and V by 2 bases; bases with no gene match: 5. From germline, CDR1 is SGHRS and CDR2 YFSETQ. CDR3 in amino acids: CASSFLAGHTYEQYF. In DNA form, the CDR3 reads TGCGCCAGCAGCTTTCTAGCGGGACATACCTACGAGCAGTACTTC. Complete variable domain (other parts from reference TRBV5-1 and TRBJ2-7): KAGVTQTPRYLIKTRGQQVTLSCSPISGHRSVSWYQQTPGQGLQFLFEYFSETQRNKGNFPGRFSGRQFSNSRSEMNVSTLELGDSALYLCASSFLAGHTYEQYFGPGTRLTVT.

V usage is TRBV2 and J usage is TRBJ1-2, with 7 bases that match TRBD1. The germline CDR1 and CDR2 sequences are SNHLY and FYNNEI. This CDR3 spans 13 amino acids. The V and J ends lost 6 bases and 4 bases, in that order; junction bases with no gene match: 5. The CDR3 coding sequence is TGTGCCAGCAGCGCGGGACAGATCTATGGCTACACCTTC. Translated: CASSAGQIYGYTF.

This clonotype was seen only a few times. The chain recombines TRBV7-9 with TRBJ2-1, with 9 positions matching TRBD2. V dropped 7 bases and J dropped 5; count of bases not matched to a gene: 6. This CDR3 comprises 14 residues. The germline CDR1 and CDR2 sequences are SEHNR and FQNEAQ (reference sequence). DNA of the CDR3: TGTGCCAGCAATATGGTAGCGGGAGACAATGAGCAGTTCTTC. Residues: CASNMVAGDNEQFF.

In its sample, this clonotype was seen a few times. The chain employs TRBV7-8 and TRBJ2-3; D remains unclear. The CDR3 consists of 15 residues. Germline V gives CDR1 SGHVS, CDR2 FQNEAQ. V was shortened by 1 base and J by 6 bases, with 14 bases between the two germline ends. The CDR3, as DNA: TGTGCCAGCAGCTTAGAGGCGTTCCGGAGCGATACGCAGTATTTT. This gives the protein CASSLEAFRSDTQYF.

The chain links TRBV6-5 to TRBJ2-1; TRBD2 aligns across 11 bases. V trimming: 7 bases; J trimming: 7 bases; junction bases outside the gene matches: 9. Germline CDR1 and CDR2: MNHEY and SVGAGI. This CDR3 comprises 15 residues. The CDR3 sequence is CASTYSGGARNEQFF. CDR3 sequence (DNA): TGTGCCAGCACTTATAGCGGGGGGGCGAGGAATGAGCAGTTCTTC.

This clonotype was detected many times. The chain carries TRBV7-3 and TRBJ2-3; 9 bases line up with TRBD2. Germline V gene sequence: CDR1 SGHTA, CDR2 FQGTGA. This CDR3 region has 16 residues. The V and J ends lost 5 bases and 4 bases, in that order; junction bases with no gene match: 10. The CDR3 DNA follows: TGTGCCAGCAGCCTAATGGGTAGCGGGAGTTCAGATACGCAGTATTTT. Translating gives CASSLMGSGSSDTQYF.

This clonotype was observed many times. The genes are TRBV5-1 and TRBJ2-5; D assignment may be TRBD1 or TRBD2 (5 bases each). This CDR3 region has 16 residues. V was clipped by 3 bases and J by 0 bases, with 15 bases between them. Germline V CDR1 and CDR2: SGHRS, YFSETQ. CDR3 residues: CASSYSGRGHQETQYF. The CDR3 DNA sequence: TGCGCCAGCAGCTACTCAGGGAGAGGCCACCAAGAGACCCAGTACTTC.

The rearrangement links TRBV11-2 to TRBJ1-4, with TRBD1 matching over 7 bases. The CDR3 spans 14 residues. The V segment lost 3 bases and the J segment 6 bases; nucleotides outside the gene matches: 4. CDR1 is SGHAT, CDR2 FQNNGV, per germline. Here the CDR3 DNA reads TGTGCCAGCAGCTTCACAGGGGTGGATGAAAAACTGTTTTTT. The encoded protein is CASSFTGVDEKLFF.

This clonotype appeared many times. V and J are TRBV11-1 and TRBJ2-7; 8 nucleotides agree with TRBD1. This CDR3 has 14 residues. V lost 5 bases and J lost 3; bases outside the gene matches: 6. Germline V gene sequence: CDR1 SGHAT, CDR2 FQDESV (reference sequence). The CDR3 is CASSPRTGNYEQYF. In nucleotides, the CDR3 is TGTGCCAGCAGCCCTCGGACAGGGAACTACGAGCAGTACTTC.

This clonotype was found a few times. This chain links TRBV7-9 with TRBJ2-2, with D unresolved. Trimming pared 5 bases from V and 3 bases from J, leaving 10 bases between. Germline values: CDR1 SEHNR, CDR2 FQNEAQ (reference sequence). The CDR3 loop spans 14 amino acids. DNA of the CDR3: TGTGCCAGCAGCGCTCTGTCGGACACCGGGGAGCTGTTTTTT. Amino acid sequence: CASSALSDTGELFF.

V and J are TRBV4-1 and TRBJ1-1, with 10 bases matching TRBD1. With V trimmed by 0 bases and J by 4 bases, 8 bases remained unmatched. In germline, CDR1 is MGHRA, CDR2 YSYEKL. The CDR3 is 17 residues long. The CDR3 spells CASSQDGTGAIGTEAFF. The CDR3 coding sequence is TGCGCCAGCAGCCAAGACGGGACAGGGGCAATCGGCACTGAAGCTTTCTTT.

This clonotype was seen ten or more times. V is TRBV5-6 and J is TRBJ1-2; weak D call: TRBD1 (6 bases). Germline values: CDR1 SGHDT, CDR2 YYEEEE. V lost 6 bases and J 3 bases, leaving 18 bases between the germline ends. The CDR3 is made up of 15 amino acids. CDR3 amino acids: CASNRGGAPYYGYTF. For the CDR3, the DNA is TGTGCCAGCAACCGAGGGGGTGCCCCCTACTATGGCTACACCTTC.

CDR3 nucleotides: TGCGCCAGCAGTACAGGTGACTATGGCTACACCTTC. Translating it yields CASSTGDYGYTF. This chain connects TRBV5-1 to TRBJ1-2; possibly TRBD1 for D (5 bases). The germline V gene has CDR1 SGHRS and CDR2 YFSETQ. The germline V and J ends were trimmed by 5 bases and 3 bases, with 8 bases remaining between them. The CDR3 has 12 residues. The full variable domain, its missing parts supplied by reference TRBV5-1 and TRBJ1-2, is KAGVTQTPRYLIKTRGQQVTLSCSPISGHRSVSWYQQTPGQGLQFLFEYFSETQRNKGNFPGRFSGRQFSNSRSEMNVSTLELGDSALYLCASSTGDYGYTFGSGTRLTVV.

This clonotype occurred a few times. V usage is TRBV5-4 and J usage is TRBJ2-2; 7 bases fit TRBD1. The CDR3 is 16 amino acids. Per the germline V gene, CDR1 is SGHNT and CDR2 is YYREEE (reference sequence). Trimming cost V 5 bases and J 1 base; bases outside gene matches: 8. The chain's CDR3 is CASSLGGLVNTGELFF. CDR3 in DNA: TGTGCCAGCAGTCTAGGGGGCCTGGTGAACACCGGGGAGCTGTTTTTT.

The chain links TRBV7-2 to TRBJ2-4, with a weak D call TRBD2 (6 bases). V gave up 3 bases and J gave up 7 bases, with 19 bases separating them. Germline values: CDR1 SGHTA, CDR2 FQGNSA. This CDR3 contains 16 residues. The CDR3 protein is CASSLGPGPRGNIQYF. The CDR3 coding sequence is TGTGCCAGCAGCTTGGGGCCCGGTCCACGGGGGAACATTCAGTACTTC. Full variable domain (rest looked up from reference TRBV7-2 and TRBJ2-4): GAGVSQSPSNKVTEKGKDVELRCDPISGHTALYWYRQSLGQGLEFLIYFQGNSAPDKSGLPSDRFSAERTGGSVSTLTIQRTQQEDSAVYLCASSLGPGPRGNIQYFGAGTRLSVL.

This sequence joins TRBV29-1 and TRBJ2-1, with TRBD1 as a possible D gene (6 bases). This CDR3 spans 14 amino acids. V was trimmed by 6 bases and J by 12 bases, leaving 24 bases between them. Germline V CDR1 and CDR2: SQVTM, ANQGSEA. This CDR3 reads CSVYRDTAEGRQFF. The CDR3 nucleotides are TGCAGCGTATACCGGGACACCGCTGAGGGTCGGCAGTTCTTC.

This clonotype has just a few counts. The V call is TRBV3-1, the J call TRBJ2-7; 10 nucleotides line up with TRBD2. The trim removed 0 bases at V and 1 base at J, leaving 3 bases unmatched. This CDR3 spans 16 amino acids. Germline V gives CDR1 LGHDT, CDR2 YNNKEL (reference sequence). The CDR3 DNA follows: TGTGCCAGCAGCCAAGATACAGCGGGAGGGTCCTACGAGCAGTACTTC. Translated, it gives CASSQDTAGGSYEQYF.

This clonotype was seen a handful of times. The rearrangement uses TRBV20-1 and TRBJ1-2, with a possible D match to TRBD1 (5 bases). Germline CDR1 is DFQATT and CDR2 is SNEGSKA (reference sequence). The CDR3 consists of 14 residues. Trimming cost V 3 bases and J 8 bases, with 19 bases left between them. The CDR3, as DNA: TGCAGTGCTAGGGGTTCAGAGCAGAGGGGCGGCTACACCTTC. Its protein is CSARGSEQRGGYTF.

A few counts support this clonotype. The V and J genes are TRBV7-9 and TRBJ2-7; 8 nucleotides match TRBD1. V was pared by 5 bases and J by 3 bases, with 9 bases of the junction left unmatched. The CDR3 spans 15 residues. Germline loops: CDR1 SEHNR, CDR2 FQNEAQ (reference sequence). CDR3 DNA sequence: TGTGCCAGCAGCGACACGGACAGGGAAGTCTACGAGCAGTACTTC. As protein: CASSDTDREVYEQYF.

The DNA of the CDR3 is TGTGCCAGCAGTTTATTCCAGAATAATCAGCCCCAGCATTTT. This sequence encodes CASSLFQNNQPQHF. This sequence joins TRBV28 and TRBJ1-5, with unresolved D. The CDR3 covers 14 residues. V was pared by 1 base and J by 4 bases, with 8 bases between. Germline loops: CDR1 MDHEN, CDR2 SYDVKM.

The chain joins TRBV10-3 to TRBJ1-3, with 12 nucleotides matching TRBD1. The CDR3 is made up of 17 amino acids. The trim removed 5 bases at V and 1 base at J, leaving 6 bases unmatched. The germline V gene has CDR1 ENHRY and CDR2 SYGVKD. The chain's CDR3 is CAISRSGQGASGNTIYF. The CDR3 bases are TGTGCCATCAGTAGATCGGGACAGGGGGCGTCTGGAAACACCATATATTTT.

This chain connects TRBV20-1 to TRBJ2-7, with D possibly being TRBD1 (6 bases). V was shortened by 0 bases and J by 2 bases, with 23 bases between the two germline ends. The CDR3 has 18 residues. The germline V gene has CDR1 DFQATT and CDR2 SNEGSKA (reference sequence). The chain's CDR3 is CSARDLHRAGTPTYEQYF. DNA of the CDR3: TGCAGTGCTAGAGACCTACATAGAGCCGGGACACCTACCTACGAGCAGTACTTC.

Only a few counts were recorded for this clonotype. V and J are TRBV7-2 and TRBJ2-7; TRBD2 might be the D (5 bases). V lost 7 bases, J lost 1 base, and 8 bases lay in between. The CDR3 extends over 12 amino acids. Germline lookup yields CDR1 SGHTA and CDR2 FQGNSA. CDR3 coding DNA: TGTGCCAGCAACCCGGGGTCCTACGAGCAGTACTTC. It specifies CASNPGSYEQYF.

The sample holds a few counts of this clonotype. The chain carries TRBV7-8 and TRBJ1-1; D unclear. The CDR3 runs 15 residues. V lost 1 base and J 0 bases, leaving 9 bases between the germline ends. From germline, CDR1 is SGHVS and CDR2 FQNEAQ. DNA for the CDR3: TGTGCCAGCAGCTTAGGGGCGGGTATGAACACTGAAGCTTTCTTT. Translated: CASSLGAGMNTEAFF.

V and J are TRBV7-9 and TRBJ2-7; 8 nucleotides align to TRBD2. CDR1 is SEHNR, CDR2 FQNEAQ, per germline (reference sequence). After removal of 5 bases from V and 9 bases from J, the junction contained 12 bases not matched to a gene. The CDR3 spans 14 residues. CDR3 nucleotide sequence: TGTGCCAGCAGCCCCAGCGGGAGTGGGTTGTGGCAGTACTTC. Its protein product is CASSPSGSGLWQYF.

There are a few counts of this clonotype. This chain links TRBV9 with TRBJ2-5; no clear D gene. V lost 2 bases and J lost 4, with 9 bases in between. Germline CDR1 and CDR2: SGDLS and YYNGEE. CDR3 length: 13 residues. The CDR3 loop is CASSVSPGETQYF. CDR3 bases: TGTGCCAGCAGCGTCTCCCCCGGAGAGACCCAGTACTTC.

This clonotype was detected many times. The chain is built from TRBV4-2 and TRBJ2-5; perhaps TRBD1 as D (6 bases). V lost 1 base to trimming and J lost 3 bases, with 15 bases between them. This CDR3 contains 16 residues. Germline V gene sequence: CDR1 LGHNA, CDR2 YNFKEQ. Here the CDR3 reads CASSQGQDRYEETQYF. DNA for the CDR3: TGTGCCAGCAGCCAAGGACAGGACCGCTACGAAGAGACCCAGTACTTC.